The 7 T cell receptor beta chains below all came from one sample that was sequenced in a study of blood T cell repertoires in COVID-19. Sequencing used immunoSEQ multiplex PCR; TCRdb keeps in-frame clones, though not all of them. The sample holds about 160,000 clones, 80% to 90% seen once. Sequencing input: peripheral blood. Source of these receptors: a woman in her 70s with COVID-19, enrolled during active disease.

The gene calls are TRBV6-5 and TRBJ1-6, with D perhaps TRBD1 (6 bases). Looked up from germline, CDR1 is MNHEY and CDR2 is SVGAGI. This CDR3 has 15 residues. V dropped 6 bases and J dropped 9 bases, with 18 bases sitting between them. The CDR3 coding sequence is TGTGCCAGCAGCCTGGACGGGGGGCCTAGTTCACCCCTCCACTTT. It encodes CASSLDGGPSSPLHF.

V usage is TRBV5-6 and J usage is TRBJ2-7; perhaps TRBD2 as D (6 bases). Trimming removed 5 bases at V and 2 bases at J, with 20 bases between. The CDR3 has 16 residues. CDR1 is SGHDT and CDR2 is YYEEEE in the germline V gene. This chain's CDR3 is CASSYVPGLNTYEQYF. CDR3 in DNA: TGTGCCAGCAGTTACGTCCCGGGACTTAACACCTACGAGCAGTACTTC.

This sequence joins TRBV20-1 and TRBJ1-2; D might be TRBD1 (5 bases). Germline V gives CDR1 DFQATT, CDR2 SNEGSKA (reference sequence). With 1 base removed from V and 6 bases from J, the gap between germline ends came to 6 bases. The CDR3 runs 11 residues. The CDR3 DNA reads TGCAGTGCTAGAGGGGGCCATGGCTACACCTTC. It yields the protein CSARGGHGYTF.

The V and J genes are TRBV7-3 and TRBJ2-1; 8 positions match TRBD2. Germline loops: CDR1 SGHTA, CDR2 FQGTGA. V trimming: 1 base; J trimming: 10 bases; junction bases outside the gene matches: 6. The CDR3 consists of 14 residues. CDR3 sequence: CASSLIGLAGEQFF. DNA of the CDR3: TGTGCCAGCAGCTTAATTGGGCTAGCGGGCGAGCAGTTCTTC.

The J gene is TRBJ2-7, the V gene TRBV19, with 8 bases lining up with TRBD1. Germline V CDR1 and CDR2: LNHDA, SQIVND (reference sequence). CDR3 size: 15 residues. The V segment lost 5 bases and the J segment 1 base; nucleotides outside the gene matches: 7. In nucleotides, the CDR3 is TGTGCCAGTAGTTACGGACAGGGCGGATCCTACGAGCAGTACTTC. This encodes CASSYGQGGSYEQYF.

The V and J genes are TRBV5-1 and TRBJ2-5, with D possibly being TRBD1 (6 bases). This CDR3 is built from 15 residues. Per germline, CDR1 SGHRS and CDR2 YFSETQ. V was trimmed by 4 bases and J by 9 bases, leaving 22 bases between them. The CDR3 DNA reads TGCGCCAGCAGCAGTACCGGGACAACTCGCGTGGCCCAGTACTTC. This gives the protein CASSSTGTTRVAQYF.

The chain is built from TRBV2 and TRBJ2-2, with D unclear. The V end was cut by 5 bases, the J end by 3 bases, with 4 bases between. Per germline, CDR1 SNHLY and CDR2 FYNNEI. This CDR3 is 12 amino acids long. The CDR3 sequence is CASSLDTGELFF. The CDR3 DNA reads as TGTGCCAGCAGTTTAGACACCGGGGAGCTGTTTTTT.